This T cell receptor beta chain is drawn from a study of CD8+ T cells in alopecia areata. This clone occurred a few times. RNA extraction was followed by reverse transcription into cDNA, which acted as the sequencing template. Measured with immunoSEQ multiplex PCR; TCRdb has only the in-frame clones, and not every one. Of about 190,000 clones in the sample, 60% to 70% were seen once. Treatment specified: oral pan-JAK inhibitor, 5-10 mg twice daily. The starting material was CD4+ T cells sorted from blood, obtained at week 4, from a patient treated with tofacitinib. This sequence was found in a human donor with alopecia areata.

In nucleotides, the CDR3 is TGTGCCAGCAGCCAAGCGGGTCGGGGACAGGGAGAGACTGAAGCTTTCTTT. This gives the protein CASSQAGRGQGETEAFF. V gene TRBV4-2 combines with J gene TRBJ1-1; TRBD1 matches at 9 bases. The CDR3 is 17 amino acids. Germline assignment: CDR1 LGHNA and CDR2 YNFKEQ. The V segment lost 1 base and the J segment 5 bases; nucleotides outside the gene matches: 11.